This TCR beta chain was sequenced in a study of blood T cell repertoires in COVID-19. The overall study: Spain, Italy and the United States supplied samples that represented acute and convalescent COVID-19. The analysed material was cDNA or gDNA that came from T cells, B-cell-depleted T cells, or PBMCs.

Authors' processing steps: For nucleated cells, counts were estimated from reference gene primer amplification. Here immunoSEQ multiplex PCR was the method, and the copy in TCRdb shows in-frame clones only, minus some. The V and J calls and clone size were taken over from that table, and D and trimming were inferred from the DNA. The data hold more than 110,000 clones, with over 70% observed a single time. With 0 bases clipped from V and 1 base from J, the junction kept 4 bases outside the gene matches. The CDR3 has 16 residues. Germline V gene sequence: CDR1 LGHNA, CDR2 YSLEER. This clonotype was obtained from a human donor in a cohort sampled during active COVID-19. Sequences were obtained from peripheral blood. The V gene is TRBV4-3, the J gene TRBJ2-3; 7 bases align to TRBD1. CDR3 nucleotide sequence: TGCGCCAGCAGCCAAGATGAGGGGGCAGGCACAGATACGCAGTATTTT. Protein: CASSQDEGAGTDTQYF.